This TCR beta chain is from a study of blood T cell repertoires in COVID-19. Study at large: The analysed material was cDNA or gDNA that came from T cells, B-cell-depleted T cells, or PBMCs.

Measured with immunoSEQ multiplex PCR; TCRdb has only the in-frame clones, and not every one. The sample records a few hundred thousand clones, roughly 88% being singletons. From germline, CDR1 is MNHEY and CDR2 SVGAGI. V was clipped by 0 bases and J by 1 base; unmatched bases: 1. The CDR3 loop spans 15 amino acids. Cohorts were assigned according to the clinical history that participants reported. Cohort 3 recovery required two negative PCRs, clearance, or symptom resolution. This TCR derives from a man aged 18 to 29 who had recovered from COVID-19. V and J are TRBV6-5 and TRBJ2-5; TRBD2 matches at 8 bases. Sequenced sample: PBMCs or T cells enriched from blood (not recorded which). The CDR3 reads CASSYSSGGQETQYF. The CDR3, as DNA: TGTGCCAGCAGTTACTCGAGCGGGGGCCAAGAGACCCAGTACTTC.